This T cell receptor (beta chain) was sequenced during a study of T cell clonotyping in hematopoietic cell transplantation. Using immunoSEQ multiplex PCR, the repertoire was profiled, and TCRdb retains in-frame clones only, with some absent. The repertoire holds around 25,000 clones, around 84% seen once, with approximately 24% in the top ten. Germline CDR1 and CDR2: LNHDA and SQIVND (reference sequence). This CDR3 has 14 amino acids. Comment on this clone: Its antigen is undetermined. Germline is not matched at one junction end, which may reflect a read error.

Time point here: recipient sample about 28 days before transplant, after cytoreduction. The study's findings and limits: Graft donor and pretransplant recipient Inverse Simpson Index values predicted broader posttransplant TCR diversity.

The chain links TRBV19 to TRBJ1-1; D gene ambiguous. This clonotype was sampled from an older woman with acute myeloid leukemia. Some clones in this sample may be carry-over from other donors' samples. The specimen comprised peripheral blood mononuclear cells, sampled before stem cell transplant. The CDR3 region has the DNA TGTGCCAGTAGGATAGTAGGGATGAACACTGAAGCTTTCTTT. Its translation is CASRIVGMNTEAFF.